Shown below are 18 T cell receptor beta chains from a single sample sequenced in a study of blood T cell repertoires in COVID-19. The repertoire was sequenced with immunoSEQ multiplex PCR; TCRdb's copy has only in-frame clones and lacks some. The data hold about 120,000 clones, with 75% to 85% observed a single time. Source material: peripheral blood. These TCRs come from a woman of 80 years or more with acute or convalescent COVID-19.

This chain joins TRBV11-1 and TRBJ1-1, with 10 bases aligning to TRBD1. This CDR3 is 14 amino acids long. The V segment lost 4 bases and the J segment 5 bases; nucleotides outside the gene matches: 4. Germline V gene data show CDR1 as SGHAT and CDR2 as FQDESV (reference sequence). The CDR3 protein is CASSSRTGGTEAFF. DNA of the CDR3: TGTGCCAGCAGCTCAAGGACAGGGGGAACTGAAGCTTTCTTT.

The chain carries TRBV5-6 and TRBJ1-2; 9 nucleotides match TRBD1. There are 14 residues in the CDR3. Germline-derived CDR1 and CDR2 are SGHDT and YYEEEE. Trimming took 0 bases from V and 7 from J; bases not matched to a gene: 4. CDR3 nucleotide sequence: TGTGCCAGCAGCTTGGGACAGGGGGTGAGTGGCTACACCTTC. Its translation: CASSLGQGVSGYTF.

The CDR3 spells CASSSLGGLGTEAFF. The CDR3 nucleotides read TGTGCCAGCAGCTCGTTGGGAGGCCTCGGCACTGAAGCTTTCTTT. The gene calls are TRBV13 and TRBJ1-1; D remains unclear. This CDR3 comprises 15 residues. Per the germline V gene, CDR1 is PRHDT and CDR2 is FYEKMQ (reference sequence). The ends were cut back, 4 bases at V and 4 bases at J, with 16 bases in the middle.

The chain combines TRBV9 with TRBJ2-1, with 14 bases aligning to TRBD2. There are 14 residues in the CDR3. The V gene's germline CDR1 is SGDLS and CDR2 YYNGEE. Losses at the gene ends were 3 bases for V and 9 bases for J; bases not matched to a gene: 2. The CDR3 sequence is CASSDGTSGGEQFF. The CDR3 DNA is TGTGCCAGCAGCGACGGGACTAGCGGGGGTGAGCAGTTCTTC.

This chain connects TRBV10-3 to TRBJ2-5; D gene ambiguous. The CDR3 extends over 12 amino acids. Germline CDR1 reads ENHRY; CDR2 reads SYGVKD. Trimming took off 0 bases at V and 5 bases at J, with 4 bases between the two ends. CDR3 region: CAISESVETQYF. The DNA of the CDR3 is TGTGCCATCAGTGAGTCCGTGGAGACCCAGTACTTC.

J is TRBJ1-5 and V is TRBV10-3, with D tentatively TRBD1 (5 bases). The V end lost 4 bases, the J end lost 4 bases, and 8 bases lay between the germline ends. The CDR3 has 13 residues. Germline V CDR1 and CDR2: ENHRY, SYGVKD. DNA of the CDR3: TGTGCCATCAGTGGACAGATTAATCAGCCCCAGCATTTT. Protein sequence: CAISGQINQPQHF.

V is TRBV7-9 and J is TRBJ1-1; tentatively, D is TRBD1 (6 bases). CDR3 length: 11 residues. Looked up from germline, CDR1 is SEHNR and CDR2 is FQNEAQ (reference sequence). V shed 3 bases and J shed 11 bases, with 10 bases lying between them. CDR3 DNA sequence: TGTGCCAGCAGCTTTACAGGGCAGGCTTTCTTT. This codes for CASSFTGQAFF.

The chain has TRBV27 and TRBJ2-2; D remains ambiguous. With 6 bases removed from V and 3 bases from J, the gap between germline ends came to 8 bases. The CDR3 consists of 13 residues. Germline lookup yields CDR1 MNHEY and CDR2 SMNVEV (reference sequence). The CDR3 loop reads CASSPRDTGELFF. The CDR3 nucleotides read TGTGCCAGCAGCCCTCGGGACACCGGGGAGCTGTTTTTT.

CDR3 nucleotides: TGTGCCAGCAGCTTTGGAACGCGGACAGGGCTGGAGGGCTACACCTTC. Amino acid sequence: CASSFGTRTGLEGYTF. This rearrangement joins TRBV5-8 to TRBJ1-2, with 8 nucleotides matching TRBD1. Trimming at V came to 2 bases and at J to 8 bases, leaving 14 bases not matched to a gene. Looked up from germline, CDR1 is SGHTS and CDR2 is YDEGEE. The CDR3 extends over 16 amino acids. The variable domain in full, with the rest retrieved from reference TRBV5-8 and TRBJ1-2, is EAGVTQSPTHLIKTRGQQATLRCSPISGHTSVYWYQQALGLGLQFLLWYDEGEERNRGNFPPRFSGRQFPNYSSELNVNALELEDSALYLCASSFGTRTGLEGYTFGSGTRLTVV.

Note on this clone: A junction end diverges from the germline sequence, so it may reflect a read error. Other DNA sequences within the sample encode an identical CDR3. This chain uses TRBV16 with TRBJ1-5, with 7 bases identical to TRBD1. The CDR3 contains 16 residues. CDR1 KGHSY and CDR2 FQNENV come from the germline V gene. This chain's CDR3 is CASSPILRQGFQPQHF. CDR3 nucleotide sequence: TGTGCCAGCAGTCCAATTCTAAGACAGGGCTTTCAGCCCCAACATTTT.

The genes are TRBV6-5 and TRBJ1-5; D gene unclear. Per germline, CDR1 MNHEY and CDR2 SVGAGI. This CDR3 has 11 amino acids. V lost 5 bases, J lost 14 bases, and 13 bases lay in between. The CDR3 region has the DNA TGTGCCAGCAGTACGGCCGGGAAAAAGCATTTT. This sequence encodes CASSTAGKKHF.

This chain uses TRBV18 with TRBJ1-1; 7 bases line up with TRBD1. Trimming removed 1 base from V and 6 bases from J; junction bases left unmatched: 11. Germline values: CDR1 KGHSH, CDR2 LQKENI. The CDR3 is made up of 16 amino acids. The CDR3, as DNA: TGTGCCAGCTCACCACTGAGTAGACAGGGTGTACCTGAAGCTTTCTTT. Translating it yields CASSPLSRQGVPEAFF.

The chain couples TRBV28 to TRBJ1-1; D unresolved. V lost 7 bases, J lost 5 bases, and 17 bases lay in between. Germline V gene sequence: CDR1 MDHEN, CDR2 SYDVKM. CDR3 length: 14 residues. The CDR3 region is CASTQVLLGTEAFF. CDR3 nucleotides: TGTGCCAGCACGCAAGTACTCCTCGGTACTGAAGCTTTCTTT.

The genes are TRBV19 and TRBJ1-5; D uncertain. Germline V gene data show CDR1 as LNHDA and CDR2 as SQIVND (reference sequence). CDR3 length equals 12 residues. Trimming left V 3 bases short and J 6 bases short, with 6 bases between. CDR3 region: CASSIGGQPQHF. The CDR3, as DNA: TGTGCCAGTAGTATCGGTGGTCAGCCCCAGCATTTT.

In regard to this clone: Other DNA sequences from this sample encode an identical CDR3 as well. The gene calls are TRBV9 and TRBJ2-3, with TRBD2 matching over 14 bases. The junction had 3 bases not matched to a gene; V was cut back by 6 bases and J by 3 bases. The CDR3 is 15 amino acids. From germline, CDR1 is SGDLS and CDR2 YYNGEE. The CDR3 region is CASTRTSGRTDTQYF. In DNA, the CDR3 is TGTGCCAGCACCAGGACTAGCGGGAGGACAGATACGCAGTATTTT. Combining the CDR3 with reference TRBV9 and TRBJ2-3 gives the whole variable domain DSGVTQTPKHLITATGQRVTLRCSPRSGDLSVYWYQQSLDQGLQFLIQYYNGEERAKGNILERFSAQQFPDLHSELNLSSLELGDSALYFCASTRTSGRTDTQYFGPGTRLTVL.

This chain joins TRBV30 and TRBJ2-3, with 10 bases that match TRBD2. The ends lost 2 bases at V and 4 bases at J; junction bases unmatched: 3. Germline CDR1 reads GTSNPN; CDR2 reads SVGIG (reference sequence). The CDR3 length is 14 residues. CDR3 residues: CAWSRTSGADTQYF. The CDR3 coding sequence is TGTGCCTGGAGTAGGACTAGCGGCGCAGATACGCAGTATTTT.

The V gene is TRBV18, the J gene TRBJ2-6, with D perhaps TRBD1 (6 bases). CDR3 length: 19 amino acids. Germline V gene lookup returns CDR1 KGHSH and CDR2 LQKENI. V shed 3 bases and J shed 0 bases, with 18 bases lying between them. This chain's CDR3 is CASSPSPWTAHSGANVLTF. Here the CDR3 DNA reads TGTGCCAGCTCACCTTCCCCCTGGACAGCTCACTCTGGGGCCAACGTCCTGACTTTC.

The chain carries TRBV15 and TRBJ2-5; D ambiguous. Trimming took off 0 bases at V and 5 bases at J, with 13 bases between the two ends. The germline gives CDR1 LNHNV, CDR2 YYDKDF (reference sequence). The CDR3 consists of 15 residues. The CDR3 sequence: CATSRDGDPGETQYF. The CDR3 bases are TGTGCCACCAGCAGAGATGGAGATCCCGGGGAGACCCAGTACTTC.